The present T cell receptor beta chain was sequenced within a study of shared clonotypes between healthy human individuals. About the study: The cohort comprised a couple of women and a few men. Their ages spanned 18 to 49 years.

The naive CD8 population came from CD45RO-negative cells selected for CCR7, without terminally differentiated effector memory CD45RA+ cells. Measured with immunoSEQ multiplex PCR; TCRdb has only the in-frame clones, and not every one. The top ten clones hold about 1.7% of a sample with roughly 2,000,000 clones, around 93% of them seen once. This clone was observed a single time. CDR1 and CDR2 (germline): SGHTA, FQGNSA. J was trimmed by 3 bases and V by 5 bases; bases with no gene match: 10. The CDR3 covers 15 residues. V usage is TRBV7-2 and J usage is TRBJ2-7; 7 bases are shared with TRBD2. The source is a man aged 18 to 29 in good health. Some clones in this sample may be carry-over from other donors' samples. Input material: naive CD8+ T cells from PBMCs. The CDR3 coding sequence is TGTGCCAGCAGCCAACCGGGACTACATATCTACGAGCAGTACTTC. This encodes CASSQPGLHIYEQYF.